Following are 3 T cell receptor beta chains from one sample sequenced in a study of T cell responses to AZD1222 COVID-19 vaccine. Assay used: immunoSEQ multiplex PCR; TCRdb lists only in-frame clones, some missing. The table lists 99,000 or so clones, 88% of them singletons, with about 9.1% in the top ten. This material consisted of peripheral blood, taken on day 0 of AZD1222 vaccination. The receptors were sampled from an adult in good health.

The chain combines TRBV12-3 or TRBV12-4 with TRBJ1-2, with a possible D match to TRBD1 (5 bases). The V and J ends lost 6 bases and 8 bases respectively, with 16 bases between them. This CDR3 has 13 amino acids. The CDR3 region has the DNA TGTGCCAGCAGGGCGATGACAGTAATAGGCTACACCTTC. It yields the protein CASRAMTVIGYTF.

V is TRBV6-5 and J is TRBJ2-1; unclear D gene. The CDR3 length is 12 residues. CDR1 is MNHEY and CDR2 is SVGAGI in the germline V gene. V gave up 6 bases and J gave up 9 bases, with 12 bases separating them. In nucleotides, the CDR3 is TGTGCCAGCAGCGCAATGGTGGTTGAGCAGTTCTTC. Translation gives CASSAMVVEQFF.

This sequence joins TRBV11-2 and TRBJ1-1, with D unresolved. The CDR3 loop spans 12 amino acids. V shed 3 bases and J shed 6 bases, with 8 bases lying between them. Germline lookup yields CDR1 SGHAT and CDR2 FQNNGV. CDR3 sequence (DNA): TGTGCCAGCAGCTTTGAAGTCTCTGAAGCTTTCTTT. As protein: CASSFEVSEAFF.